This record covers a single TCR beta chain. This clone was observed a single time. Its antigen is unknown. No base-level quality is on record; no much larger clone is a single base apart. The data derive from a study of cytomegalovirus exposure and HLA in healthy donors (dated by TCRdb to about 2017). For context, the study as a whole: In an earlier analysis of roughly 500 of the donors, 276 Gb of sequence data and approximately 120 million unique TCR beta sequences from about 190 million T cells were reported. Around 300 gigabases of sequencing data and approximately 85 million unique TCR sequences were included in an early release covering about 700 HLA-typed donors. The genetic ancestry cluster associated with self-reported Caucasian donors included roughly four fifths of the approximately 410 genotyped donors. The study aimed to test whether cataloging public T cell receptors could reveal signatures of past pathogen exposure. Using immunosequencing, the study profiled T cell repertoires from approximately 700 subjects and related those repertoires to cytomegalovirus serostatus. A separate validation cohort of over a hundred different subjects was used in addition to the 666-subject first cohort. To predict cytomegalovirus infection status, the study brought together high-throughput TCR immunosequencing, statistical association of individual TCRs with disease status, and machine learning. To study patterns of TCR occurrence, a later analysis re-analyzed previously published TCR beta repertoires from under 750 donors and added high-resolution HLA genotyping. The later analysis used no new phenotypic data to find candidate immune exposures, relying instead on TCR beta sequences and their occurrence across donors. An earlier analysis of roughly 600 of the donors used high-throughput TCR beta sequencing to judge whether each TCR beta V gene segment behaved as functional or pseudogenic. Donor age, sex, ethnicity and CMV serostatus were collected together with the repertoire data. Genome-wide SNP genotypes for about 65% of the 666 donors were used in a later genetic analysis, which treated that subset as a discovery cohort. All discovery cohort repertoires had been generated using a single sequencing platform. HLA typing covered class I and class II loci at four-digit resolution. Typing coverage varied by locus: about 629-630 donors for A, B, C, DRB1 and DQB1; more than 500 for DQA1; 600 to 610 for DPA1; some 470 for DPB1. Several DR-DQ haplotypes were treated as single units for association and clustering because of strong linkage in the cohort. Among around 400 genotyped donors of the cohort, an average of around 240,000 unique TCR beta nucleotide sequences was sequenced per donor, of which about 18% were non-productive.

Study-level results and caveats: In an earlier analysis of some 640 of the donors, most TCR beta V segments were observed in productive rearrangements about 87% or about 30% of the time, broadly matching IMGT annotations. Correlated functional status among segregating V segments might reflect linkage disequilibrium, but an unknown experimental factor could not be ruled out. Because counts were too low, seventeen rarely observed V segments, including chromosome 9 orphons, were excluded from the earlier analysis of some 590 of the donors. Sequencing depth was assumed to be roughly uniform across donors in the presence/absence analyses, though that assumption may not hold. A later analysis associated 15,000 or so TCR beta sequences with specific HLA alleles at a false discovery rate of 0.05. Three of the identified cytomegalovirus-associated TCR beta chains were confirmed in vitro to be specific for cytomegalovirus antigens. Compared with equally common non-associated chains, HLA-associated TCR beta chains in a later analysis were more clonally expanded and had lower generation probabilities. In a later analysis, several top co-occurrence clusters were reported to appear linked to parvovirus B19, influenza, CMV and Epstein-Barr virus. While some public TCRs were present in many individuals, most TCR sequences turned up only very rarely across donors. A further reported finding was that TCR beta sequences accurately predicted the HLA-A and HLA-B alleles for most subjects in the first cohort. A total of 150 or so TCR beta chains were listed by the study as associated with cytomegalovirus. When HLA alleles, especially DR and DQ, strongly co-occurred, TCR associations were difficult to assign to individual alleles. A cluster of highly shared sequence variants was judged likely to be a technical artifact of the sequencing pipeline. The cohort was sequenced for TCR beta chains only, and without alpha or paired-chain data the features that could be detected were limited. Because HLA typing was missing for some donors at each locus, association tests included only the typed subset. Some IMGT-functional V segments, including TRBV6-2 and TRBV6-3, could not be distinguished by the 87-base-pair reads and were therefore excluded. A later analysis found that most CMV-associated TCR beta chains appeared HLA-restricted, with HLA associations seemingly driven largely by CMV exposure. A later genetic analysis reported fewer N-insertions in productive TCRs among donors in an Asian-associated ancestry cluster than the roughly 690-donor mean. A later analysis found that TCR association rates varied across HLA loci, with DRB1 alleles showing the most associated TCRs and HLA-C alleles the fewest. In both the original and validation cohorts, the classifier was reported to diagnose cytomegalovirus status with high specificity and sensitivity. In a later genetic analysis, a missense DCLRE1C variant was associated with V-gene and J-gene trimming of TCR beta chains, and the association was replicated in an independent cohort. It was suggested by the authors that the approach could potentially be generalized to other disease states and immunological phenotypes. For the cohort, immune exposure information was limited to CMV serostatus.

Trimmed from V: 1 base; trimmed from J: 7 bases; junction bases lacking a gene match: 6. The CDR3 spans 15 residues, from the cysteine through the phenylalanine. Here the CDR3 DNA is all that survives: 45 bases in frame from base 1. CDR1 SGHDT and CDR2 YYEEEE are derived from the germline V gene. The cohort consisted of 600 to 700 healthy bone marrow donors. At the time of sampling, every cohort member was nominally healthy, though immune exposures that went unrecorded were likely present. The donor tested CMV seropositive, placing the donor among the roughly 300 seropositive members of the cohort. A peripheral blood sample was collected from each donor, and TCR beta sequencing was performed on peripheral blood mononuclear cells. The Qiagen DNeasy Blood Extraction Kit was used to extract genomic DNA from the blood cell samples. The library was prepared using the immunoSEQ multiplex PCR assay. For the multiplex PCR, a mixture combining 60 forward primers for TCR Vbeta segments and 13 reverse primers for TCR Jbeta segments was used. The CDR3 region of rearranged TCR beta genes was amplified from genomic DNA with a multiplex PCR assay. The amplified TCR beta libraries were sequenced on the Illumina HiSeq System as 87-base-pair reads. The paper's processing steps were these. In a later analysis, 80 million or so unique TCR beta chains were counted across the 500 to 850 repertoires, and some 10 million of these chains were shared by at least two donors. Raw reads were error-corrected and collapsed into unique sequences with a nearest-neighbor algorithm that merged closely related sequences to remove PCR and sequencing errors. CDR3 sequences were aligned to IMGT reference sequences to assign V, D and J gene segments. For a sequence to be retained, at least a six-nucleotide match to both a V gene segment and a J gene segment was required. Rearrangements were called productive when the CDR3 lacked stop codons and stayed in frame with V and J; all others were non-productive. Following IMGT convention, CDR3 was defined as the stretch from the second conserved V-encoded cysteine up to the conserved J-encoded phenylalanine. Sequences without an unambiguous match to a single V gene segment were excluded from the earlier analysis of over 500 of the donors. In an earlier analysis of 587 of the donors, V segments were called functional above 56.7% productive rearrangements and were called segregating when the between-donor standard deviation exceeded 5%. To diagnose cytomegalovirus status from the catalog of TCR beta chain sequences, a statistical classification framework was built. A later analysis assigned V and J genes by comparing TCR nucleotide sequences with IMGT/GENE-DB human TR gene sequences. In a later analysis, CDR3 sequences and most-parsimonious VDJ recombination scenarios were assigned using the TCRdist pipeline. In a later analysis, every TCR beta chain was defined by the combination of its CDR3 amino acid sequence and its V-gene family, and reads without a unique V-gene family were dropped. To address suspected cross-contamination and a sequencing artifact, a later analysis removed a few hundred highly shared, low-generation-probability nucleotide sequences. A later analysis calculated a clonal expansion index for each public chain from normalized within-repertoire ranks of inferred template counts. In a later analysis, generation probabilities were computed using a VDJ recombination model fitted to out-of-frame rearrangements, and the results were checked against IGoR. In a later analysis, TCR-TCR, TCR-HLA and TCR-CMV co-occurrence was scored with hypergeometric tests, and a repertoire-size bias correction was applied to TCR pairs. To estimate false discovery rates, a later analysis permuted the HLA or CMV assignments 20 times. A later analysis grouped co-occurring TCRs with DBSCAN, adding TCRdist sequence similarity when clustering within HLA-allele-positive subsets. Repertoires with fewer than 30,000 or more than 120,000 public chains were left out of co-occurrence clustering, as were about 5 repertoires with anomalous nucleotide sharing. TCRdb took over this immuneACCESS table, retaining in-frame rearrangements with V and J assigned. Such tables are incomplete; in checked studies, under half of the missing clones stem from an unresolved V gene, and the remainder is unexplained. Clone size and the V and J calls come from that table; the DNA yielded D and trimming. This sample has 64,000 or so clones in its table, and approximately 70% of those were observed once. Jointly, the top ten make up about 10% of the sample.

The TCR sequence derives from a woman aged 45-65 years in good health and CMV-seropositive. The chain links TRBV5-6 with TRBJ2-3, with 10 bases matching TRBD2. What was sequenced was PBMCs. The bases read TGTGCCAGCAGCTTGAGAGCGGGGGGGTACAATACGCAGTATTTT. This translates into CASSLRAGGYNTQYF.